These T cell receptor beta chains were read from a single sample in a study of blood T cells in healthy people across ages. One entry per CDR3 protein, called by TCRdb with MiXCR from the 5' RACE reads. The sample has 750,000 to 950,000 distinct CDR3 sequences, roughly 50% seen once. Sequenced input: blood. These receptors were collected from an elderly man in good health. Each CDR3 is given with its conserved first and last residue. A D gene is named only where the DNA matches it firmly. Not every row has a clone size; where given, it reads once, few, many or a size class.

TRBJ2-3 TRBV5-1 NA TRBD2 CASSPHKAGTSGVVDRYAYF TGCGCCAGCAGTCCCCACAAGGCCGGGACTAGCGGGGTGGTTGACAGATACGCGTATTTT
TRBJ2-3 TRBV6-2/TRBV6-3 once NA CASSYGGREDTQYF TGTGCCAGCAGTTATGGTGGGAGAGAAGATACGCAGTATTTT
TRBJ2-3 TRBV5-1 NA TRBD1 CASMTGTGHRYAYF TGCGCCAGCATGACCGGGACAGGGCACAGATACGCGTATTTT
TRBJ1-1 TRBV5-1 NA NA CASSSPDRLNTEAFF TGCGCCAGCAGCTCTCCTGACAGGCTGAACACTGAAGCTTTCTTT
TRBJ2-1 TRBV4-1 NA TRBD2 CASSQDGGSQFF TGCGCCAGCAGCCAAGACGGGGGGTCGCAGTTCTTC
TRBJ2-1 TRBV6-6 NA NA CASSPWTGANEQFF TGTGCCAGCAGTCCATGGACGGGGGCGAATGAGCAGTTCTTC
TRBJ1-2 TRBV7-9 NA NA CASSDRDPRDGYTF TGTGCCAGCAGCGATCGGGACCCCCGGGACGGCTACACCTTC
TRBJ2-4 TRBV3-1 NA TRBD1 CASSQQTGTKNIQYF TGTGCCAGCAGCCAACAGACAGGGACCAAAAACATTCAGTACTTC
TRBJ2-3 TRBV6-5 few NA CASSYSLVLDTDTQYF TGTGCCAGCAGTTACTCGTTAGTTCTCGACACAGATACGCAGTATTTT
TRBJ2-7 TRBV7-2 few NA CASSLVVGANYEQYF TGTGCCAGCAGCTTAGTCGTGGGGGCGAACTACGAGCAGTACTTC
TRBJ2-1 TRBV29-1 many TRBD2 CSAPGLVDNEQFF TGCAGCGCGCCGGGACTAGTGGACAATGAGCAGTTCTTC
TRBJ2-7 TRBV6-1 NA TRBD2 CASSEEAGGSYEQYF TGTGCCAGCAGTGAAGAGGCGGGAGGGTCCTACGAGCAGTACTTC
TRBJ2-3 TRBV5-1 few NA CASSLANRVGGTDTQYF TGCGCCAGCAGCTTGGCCAACAGGGTAGGAGGCACAGATACGCAGTATTTT